The 22 T cell receptor beta chains in this list originate from one sample, sequenced in a study of blood T cells in healthy people across ages. For the second PCR, which ran for about 7 to 11 cycles, a sample-barcoded 5' primer and a J-beta primer mix were used. TCRdb analysed the 5' RACE reads with MiXCR anew, one entry per CDR3 protein. Among about 1.6 million distinct CDR3 sequences listed, roughly 32% were seen once. Material for sequencing was blood. Every receptor here comes from a woman between 25 and 40 years old in good health.

This clonotype was recorded a few times. The chain combines TRBV5-1 with TRBJ2-5, with TRBD2 as a possible D gene (5 bases). Germline-derived CDR1 and CDR2 are SGHRS and YFSETQ. The CDR3 is 17 residues long. The V and J ends lost 0 bases and 6 bases respectively, with 21 bases between them. The CDR3 bases are TGCGCCAGCAGCTTGGAACCACTTAAAACGGGAAGTCAGACCCAGTACTTC. Amino acid sequence: CASSLEPLKTGSQTQYF.

The V and J genes are TRBV7-8 and TRBJ1-5, with TRBD1 matching over 12 bases. This CDR3 contains 17 residues. Trimming cost V 5 bases and J 7 bases; bases outside gene matches: 12. The V gene's germline CDR1 is SGHVS and CDR2 FQNEAQ. CDR3 sequence: CASSPYIGTGGRQPQHF. The CDR3, as DNA: TGTGCCAGCAGCCCCTACATCGGGACAGGGGGCAGGCAGCCCCAGCATTTT. Based on the CDR3 plus reference TRBV7-8 and TRBJ1-5, the full variable domain is GAGVSQSPRYKVAKRGQDVALRCDPISGHVSLFWYQQALGQGPEFLTYFQNEAQLDKSGLPSDRFFAERPEGSVSTLKIQRTQQEDSAVYLCASSPYIGTGGRQPQHFGDGTRLSIL.

In this sample, this clonotype turned up a few times. This sequence joins TRBV5-1 and TRBJ2-7; D is unresolved. Germline V gene sequence: CDR1 SGHRS, CDR2 YFSETQ. V lost 1 base, J lost 3 bases, and 11 bases lay in between. The CDR3 extends over 14 amino acids. CDR3 residues: CASSLTPEGYEQYF. The CDR3 DNA reads as TGCGCCAGCAGCTTGACTCCCGAAGGCTACGAGCAGTACTTC.

CDR3 nucleotides: TGTGCCTGGAGTCGATCGACAGGAGCCGTGGGGGGCTACACCTTC. Translation: CAWSRSTGAVGGYTF. The J gene is TRBJ1-2, the V gene TRBV30, with D possibly matching TRBD1 (6 bases). This CDR3 has 15 residues. Trimming pared 2 bases from V and 8 bases from J, leaving 21 bases between. Germline-derived CDR1 and CDR2 are GTSNPN and SVGIG (reference sequence).

Only a few counts were recorded for this clonotype. V and J are TRBV20-1 and TRBJ2-2; perhaps TRBD2 as D (5 bases). The CDR3 spans 14 residues. The V end was cut by 3 bases, the J end by 5 bases, with 13 bases between. The V gene's germline CDR1 is DFQATT and CDR2 SNEGSKA (reference sequence). The CDR3 region has the DNA TGCAGTGCTAGGGATCTAGCCGGAACCGGGGAGCTGTTTTTT. It encodes CSARDLAGTGELFF.

This clonotype was detected only once. The V and J genes are TRBV27 and TRBJ2-7; D assignment may be TRBD1 or TRBD2 (6 bases each). Germline V gene data show CDR1 as MNHEY and CDR2 as SMNVEV (reference sequence). The ends were cut back, 10 bases at V and 0 bases at J, with 13 bases in the middle. This CDR3 is built from 13 residues. In DNA form, the CDR3 reads TGTGCCACGAGGAGGGGGAACTCCTACGAGCAGTACTTC. Its protein is CATRRGNSYEQYF.

This chain joins TRBV15 and TRBJ1-4; D perhaps matches TRBD1 (5 bases). Deletions cut 2 bases from V and 8 bases from J, with 12 bases between. From germline, CDR1 is LNHNV and CDR2 YYDKDF (reference sequence). This CDR3 has 14 residues. CDR3 sequence reads: CATSRQGGNEKLFF. In DNA, the CDR3 is TGTGCCACCAGCAGACAGGGAGGGAACGAAAAACTGTTTTTT.

The chain joins TRBV5-1 to TRBJ1-1; the D gene is possibly TRBD1 (5 bases). Germline V gene sequence: CDR1 SGHRS, CDR2 YFSETQ. The CDR3 is 13 residues long. Between the trimmed V and J ends, which lost 0 bases and 11 bases, there was a span of 14 bases. The CDR3 coding sequence is TGCGCCAGCAGCTTGGCCGGGGGAATGGATGCTTTCTTT. Translating it yields CASSLAGGMDAFF.

This clonotype was counted between two and nine times. The chain is built from TRBV7-2 and TRBJ2-3; D remains unclear. Looked up from germline, CDR1 is SGHTA and CDR2 is FQGNSA. The CDR3 sequence is 12 residues long. The V and J ends lost 1 base and 9 bases respectively, with 8 bases between them. CDR3 in amino acids: CASSLGSITQYF. In nucleotides, the CDR3 is TGTGCCAGCAGCTTAGGTAGCATAACGCAGTATTTT.

At least ten counts were recorded for this clonotype. Written as DNA, the CDR3 is TGTGCCAGCAGTCCCACATATCCTCCCTACGAGCAGTACTTC. Translated, it gives CASSPTYPPYEQYF. This chain joins TRBV27 and TRBJ2-7; D ambiguous. CDR3 length: 14 amino acids. From germline, CDR1 is MNHEY and CDR2 SMNVEV (reference sequence). The V end was cut by 5 bases, the J end by 2 bases, with 13 bases between.

This sequence joins TRBV21-1 and TRBJ2-1; whether TRBD2, the table's D call, matches the DNA was not checked. TRBV21-1 is classified as a pseudogene. The length of the CDR3 is 21 residues. The CDR3 reads CASSKGTRLAGGPGSYNEQFF. CDR3 DNA: TGTGCCAGCAGCAAAGGTACGCGGCTAGCGGGAGGGCCTGGATCCTACAATGAGCAGTTCTTC.

The chain joins TRBV9 to TRBJ2-1, with 7 bases lining up with TRBD2. The CDR3 contains 14 residues. Germline assignment: CDR1 SGDLS and CDR2 YYNGEE. Trimming at V came to 5 bases and at J to 6 bases, leaving 8 bases not matched to a gene. The CDR3: CASRGGEGPNEQFF. CDR3 DNA: TGTGCCAGCAGGGGGGGGGAGGGCCCCAATGAGCAGTTCTTC.

This clonotype was seen only a few times. V gene TRBV6-2 or TRBV6-3 combines with J gene TRBJ2-1; the match to TRBD1 covers 9 bases. J gave up 1 base and V 6 bases, and 4 bases lay outside the gene matches. Germline V gene data show CDR1 as MNHEY and CDR2 as SVGEGT. The CDR3 is 15 amino acids. CDR3 residues: CASRQQGASYNEQFF. CDR3 DNA sequence: TGTGCCAGCAGACAACAGGGGGCATCCTACAATGAGCAGTTCTTC.

V and J are TRBV24-1 and TRBJ2-5; 10 positions match TRBD2. Unmatched junction bases numbered 6, after V lost 6 bases and J lost 0 bases. The CDR3 runs 16 residues. Germline assignment: CDR1 KGHDR and CDR2 SFDVKD. The CDR3 sequence: CATSPTLAGDQETQYF. CDR3 coding DNA: TGTGCCACCAGTCCTACCCTAGCGGGGGACCAAGAGACCCAGTACTTC.

This clonotype was recorded a few times. J is TRBJ2-1 and V is TRBV11-2; D might be TRBD1 (5 bases). The CDR3 is 14 residues long. V gave up 5 bases and J gave up 9 bases, with 17 bases separating them. In germline, CDR1 is SGHAT, CDR2 FQNNGV. CDR3: CASSRIGAKPEQFF. CDR3 in DNA: TGTGCCAGCAGCCGAATTGGGGCAAAGCCTGAGCAGTTCTTC. The variable domain in full, completed from reference TRBV11-2 and TRBJ2-1, reads EAGVAQSPRYKIIEKRQSVAFWCNPISGHATLYWYQQILGQGPKLLIQFQNNGVVDDSQLPKDRFSAERLKGVDSTLKIQPAKLEDSAVYLCASSRIGAKPEQFFGPGTRLTVL.

This clonotype was recorded many times. J is TRBJ2-5 and V is TRBV20-1, with 9 bases that match TRBD2. V trimming: 6 bases; J trimming: 0 bases; junction bases outside the gene matches: 5. CDR3 length: 14 amino acids. From germline, CDR1 is DFQATT and CDR2 SNEGSKA (reference sequence). CDR3 DNA sequence: TGCAGTGCCCCGGGCGGGGGGGACCAAGAGACCCAGTACTTC. This encodes CSAPGGGDQETQYF.

For this clonotype: Possible read error: a much larger clone is one base away. The chain carries TRBV5-1 and TRBJ1-2; 7 bases are shared with TRBD1. Germline V gives CDR1 SGHRS, CDR2 YFSETQ. This CDR3 has 15 amino acids. V lost 3 bases, J lost 4 bases, and 9 bases stayed unmatched. CDR3 in DNA: TGCGCCAGCAGCTCTGGCCTGGGACAGACCTATGGCTACACCTTC. This encodes CASSSGLGQTYGYTF.

This clonotype has more than one count but fewer than ten. The chain recombines TRBV10-1 with TRBJ2-7; perhaps TRBD2 as D (7 bases). CDR3 length: 16 residues. Trimming cost V 3 bases and J 0 bases, with 15 bases left between them. CDR1 is WNHNN, CDR2 SYGVQD, per germline (reference sequence). CDR3 loop: CASSERRGLSSYEQYF. The CDR3 coding sequence is TGCGCCAGCAGTGAAAGGCGGGGGCTGAGCTCCTACGAGCAGTACTTC.

The rearrangement uses TRBV20-1 and TRBJ1-5; D is uncertain. CDR1 DFQATT and CDR2 SNEGSKA come from the germline V gene (reference sequence). V was shortened by 6 bases and J by 4 bases, with 13 bases between the two germline ends. The CDR3 loop spans 13 amino acids. CDR3 coding DNA: TGCAGTGCGCGCCCAGGAAATAATCAGCCCCAGCATTTT. Translation gives CSARPGNNQPQHF.

Concerning this clonotype: A read error may produce the germline difference seen at one junction end. V and J are TRBV2 and TRBJ2-7; D is perhaps TRBD1 (7 bases). In germline, CDR1 is SNHLY, CDR2 FYNNEI. CDR3 length equals 13 residues. The CDR3 spells CTSRGADSYEQYF. CDR3 nucleotide sequence: TGTACCAGCAGGGGGGCCGACTCCTACGAGCAGTACTTC. The whole variable domain, remainder taken from reference TRBV2 and TRBJ2-7, is EPEVTQTPSHQVTQMGQEVILRCVPISNHLYFYWYRQILGQKVEFLVSFYNNEISEKSEIFDDQFSVERPDGSNFTLKIRSTKLEDSAMYFCTSRGADSYEQYFGPGTRLTVT.

The chain combines TRBV12-5 with TRBJ2-5; 9 positions match TRBD2. The junction had 12 bases not matched to a gene; V was cut back by 5 bases and J by 5 bases. The germline CDR1 and CDR2 sequences are LGHNT and FRNRAP. The CDR3 runs to 16 residues. CDR3 amino acids: CASGQGTGLAEETQYF. The CDR3 bases are TGTGCTAGTGGTCAGGGGACGGGACTAGCAGAGGAGACCCAGTACTTC.

The chain has TRBV6-1 and TRBJ1-1; 10 nucleotides line up with TRBD1. V lost 0 bases and J lost 1; bases outside the gene matches: 8. Germline CDR1 reads MNHNS; CDR2 reads SASEGT. The CDR3 spans 18 residues. The CDR3 loop is CASSEARQGAYTNTEAFF. The CDR3, as DNA: TGTGCCAGCAGTGAAGCTAGACAGGGGGCTTATACGAACACTGAAGCTTTCTTT.